The entry below gives a single TCR beta chain sequence along with its context. The sample belongs to a study of blood T cell repertoires in COVID-19. For the study at large: Acute and convalescent COVID-19 samples came from the United States, Italy and Spain. T cells, B-cell-depleted T cells, or PBMCs supplied cDNA or gDNA.

Either two negative PCRs, clearance, or symptom resolution qualified Cohort 3 donors as recovered. Original data processing: Counts of nucleated cells, estimated from reference gene primer amplification, were obtained. This table comes from immunoSEQ multiplex PCR, and its TCRdb copy is limited to in-frame clones, with some not included. The V and J calls and clone size are taken from that table; D and trimming were inferred from the DNA. Of roughly 340,000 clones listed, 80% to 90% are singletons. Germline CDR1 is LGHDT and CDR2 is YNNKEL (reference sequence). Trimming cost V 5 bases and J 4 bases; bases outside gene matches: 6. The CDR3 consists of 15 residues.

The sequencing input was PBMCs or T cells enriched from blood (not recorded which). The rearrangement joins TRBV3-1 (or the pseudogene TRBV3-2) to TRBJ2-1; 9 bases are a match to TRBD2. The clonotype was recovered from a man between 18 and 29 years old who had recovered from COVID-19. CDR3 region: CASSFKAGGYNEQFF. DNA of the CDR3: TGTGCCAGCAGCTTTAAAGCGGGGGGATACAATGAGCAGTTCTTC.